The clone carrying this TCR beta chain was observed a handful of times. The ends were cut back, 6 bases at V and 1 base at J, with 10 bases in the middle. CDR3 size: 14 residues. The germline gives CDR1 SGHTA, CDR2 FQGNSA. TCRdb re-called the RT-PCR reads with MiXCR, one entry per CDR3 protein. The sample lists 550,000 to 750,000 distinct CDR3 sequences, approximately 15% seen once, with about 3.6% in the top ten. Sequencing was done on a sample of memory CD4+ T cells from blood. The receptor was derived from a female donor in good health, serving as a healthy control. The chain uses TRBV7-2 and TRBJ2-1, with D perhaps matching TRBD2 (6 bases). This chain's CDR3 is CASRRDGSYNEQFF. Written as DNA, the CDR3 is TGTGCCAGCAGGCGGGATGGTTCCTACAATGAGCAGTTCTTC.